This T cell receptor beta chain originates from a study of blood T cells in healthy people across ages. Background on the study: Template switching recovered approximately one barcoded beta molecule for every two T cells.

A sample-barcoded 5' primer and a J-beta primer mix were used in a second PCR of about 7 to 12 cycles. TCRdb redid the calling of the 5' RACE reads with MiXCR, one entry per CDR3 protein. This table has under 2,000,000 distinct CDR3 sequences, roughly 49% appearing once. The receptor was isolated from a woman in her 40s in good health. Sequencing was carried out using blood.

The CDR3, as DNA: TGTGCCAGCAGACCAGGACAGGGCGGCGGATCACCCCTCCACTTT. Its protein product is CASRPGQGGGSPLHF. The chain uses TRBV28 and TRBJ1-6; 8 nucleotides align to TRBD1. There are 15 residues in the CDR3. V shed 6 bases, J shed 10 bases, and the junction held 11 bases outside the gene matches. Germline V gene sequence: CDR1 MDHEN, CDR2 SYDVKM.